This passage covers 7 T cell receptor beta chains from one sample sequenced in a study of T cell responses to AZD1222 COVID-19 vaccine (dated by TCRdb to 2020 to 2023). Library method: the immunoSEQ multiplex PCR assay. TCRdb holds this immuneACCESS table with in-frame rearrangements only. Some clones are missing; in checked studies, unresolved V genes explain under half, and the rest has no known cause. The sample table records 50,000 to 85,000 clones; approximately 79% of these occur just once. The top ten hold more than 20% of the sample. The meaning of the sample's time point label: baseline before first vaccination. In the paper's terms, the treatment or condition label means: meningococcal conjugate vaccine given as trial control. The specimen comprised peripheral blood, sampled on day 0 of MenACWY control vaccination. The receptors here all came from an adult in good health.

This chain connects TRBV5-6 to TRBJ2-1; D unresolved. CDR3 length: 13 residues. The germline CDR1 and CDR2 sequences are SGHDT and YYEEEE. The V end was cut by 0 bases, the J end by 7 bases, with 8 bases between. CDR3 region: CASSLVGRNEQFF. Here the CDR3 DNA reads TGTGCCAGCAGCTTGGTTGGAAGGAATGAGCAGTTCTTC.

This chain connects TRBV19 to TRBJ2-7; tentatively, D is TRBD1 or TRBD2 (6 bases each). Per the germline V gene, CDR1 is LNHDA and CDR2 is SQIVND (reference sequence). CDR3 length equals 16 residues. Trimming took off 5 bases at V and 6 bases at J, with 23 bases between the two ends. The CDR3 sequence is CASSSKGGLSPGEQYF. In nucleotides, the CDR3 is TGTGCCAGTAGTTCTAAGGGGGGTCTTTCCCCCGGCGAGCAGTACTTC.

The chain employs TRBV25-1 and TRBJ2-2; 7 bases are shared with TRBD1. V lost 6 bases to trimming and J lost 3 bases; unmatched junction nucleotides: 4. Germline CDR1 is MGHDK and CDR2 is SYGVNS. The CDR3 has 14 residues. CDR3 sequence (DNA): TGTGCCAGCAGGGCCGGGACAGACACCGGGGAGCTGTTTTTT. Residues: CASRAGTDTGELFF.

This clone was seen only a few times. V is TRBV7-6 and J is TRBJ2-1; TRBD2 might be the D (6 bases). Germline V gene data show CDR1 as SGHVS and CDR2 as FNYEAQ. CDR3 size: 15 residues. V was shortened by 4 bases and J by 6 bases, with 16 bases between the two germline ends. The CDR3 here is CASSSQAGLLNEQFF. Here the CDR3 DNA reads TGTGCCAGCAGCTCCCAGGCGGGATTACTCAATGAGCAGTTCTTC.

The chain couples TRBV7-2 to TRBJ2-5; D is perhaps TRBD1 (7 bases). The CDR3 covers 15 residues. Germline CDR1 is SGHTA and CDR2 is FQGNSA. Trimming pared 4 bases from V and 1 base from J, leaving 13 bases between. The CDR3 loop is CASSSQGGLQETQYF. For the CDR3, the DNA is TGTGCCAGCAGCTCTCAGGGGGGACTCCAAGAGACCCAGTACTTC.

The chain employs TRBV5-1 and TRBJ1-2, with 9 bases aligning to TRBD1. The CDR3 spans 18 residues. CDR1 is SGHRS, CDR2 YFSETQ, per germline. Trimming cost V 4 bases and J 6 bases; bases outside gene matches: 19. CDR3: CASSPGPGQGLVGNGYTF. The CDR3 DNA reads as TGCGCCAGCAGCCCGGGGCCGGGACAGGGATTGGTTGGTAATGGCTACACCTTC.

CDR3 DNA sequence: TGTGCCAGCAGTGAACAGGACAATCAGCCCCAGCATTTT. Encoded protein: CASSEQDNQPQHF. The chain recombines TRBV6-1 with TRBJ1-5; D gene uncertain. V was trimmed by 2 bases and J by 3 bases, leaving 5 bases between them. Germline CDR1 MNHNS, CDR2 SASEGT. The CDR3 loop spans 13 amino acids.